The 16 T cell receptor beta chains below were found in one sample sequenced in a study of control samples from healthy donors and cancer patients. Assay: immunoSEQ multiplex PCR; the TCRdb copy retains only in-frame clones and omits some. The sample records 150,000 or so clones, 80% to 90% being singletons. The sequencing sample was made of blood. All receptors derive from a man under 40 in good health.

The chain uses TRBV20-1 and TRBJ2-7, with D possibly matching TRBD2 (5 bases). In germline, CDR1 is DFQATT, CDR2 SNEGSKA (reference sequence). The CDR3 totals 11 residues. V shed 3 bases and J shed 4 bases, with 7 bases lying between them. The CDR3 sequence is CSARRVYEQYF. CDR3 DNA sequence: TGCAGTGCTAGGCGGGTATACGAGCAGTACTTC.

The genes are TRBV14 and TRBJ2-3; a weak D match, TRBD2 (6 bases). The CDR3 has 14 amino acids. The germline CDR1 and CDR2 sequences are SGHDN and FVKESK. V lost 3 bases and J lost 6, with 13 bases in between. CDR3 sequence reads: CASSHFRGGDTQYF. CDR3 nucleotide sequence: TGTGCCAGCAGCCATTTCCGTGGAGGGGATACGCAGTATTTT.

This clone was seen only once. V is TRBV6-5 and J is TRBJ1-5; D perhaps matches TRBD1 (5 bases). Germline values: CDR1 MNHEY, CDR2 SVGAGI. This CDR3 has 13 amino acids. V lost 0 bases and J lost 8, with 8 bases in between. The CDR3 nucleotides are TGTGCCAGCAGTTACTCCTGGGGCGAGCCCCAGCATTTT. Amino acids: CASSYSWGEPQHF.

The CDR3 spells CASGGVKLKYGYTF. DNA for the CDR3: TGTGCCAGTGGTGGCGTAAAACTTAAATATGGCTACACCTTC. The chain links TRBV19 to TRBJ1-2; D ambiguous. Germline lookup yields CDR1 LNHDA and CDR2 SQIVND (reference sequence). V shed 8 bases and J shed 5 bases, with 18 bases lying between them. The CDR3 totals 14 residues.

This clone has a single count. The chain couples TRBV7-2 to TRBJ2-6; no definite D call. There are 14 residues in the CDR3. Germline V gene sequence: CDR1 SGHTA, CDR2 FQGNSA. V was shortened by 0 bases and J by 6 bases, with 6 bases between the two germline ends. The CDR3 DNA is TGTGCCAGCAGCTTAGCGCCCCCGGCCAACGTCCTGACTTTC. Translated, it gives CASSLAPPANVLTF.

This chain uses TRBV3-1 (or the pseudogene TRBV3-2) with TRBJ1-1, with D tentatively TRBD1 (5 bases). Germline lookup yields CDR1 LGHDT and CDR2 YNNKEL (reference sequence). Between the trimmed V and J ends, which lost 1 base and 5 bases, there was a span of 11 bases. The CDR3 spans 14 residues. This CDR3 reads CASSQVRGATEAFF. The DNA of the CDR3 is TGTGCCAGCAGCCAAGTCCGGGGCGCGACTGAAGCTTTCTTT.

V is TRBV5-1 and J is TRBJ1-4; 8 nucleotides line up with TRBD1. The CDR3 has 15 residues. V trimming: 1 base; J trimming: 8 bases; junction bases outside the gene matches: 7. Germline values: CDR1 SGHRS, CDR2 YFSETQ. The CDR3 DNA follows: TGCGCCAGCAGCTTGTCAGGGGGCAAGGAAGAAAAACTGTTTTTT. Translating gives CASSLSGGKEEKLFF.

This chain connects TRBV30 to TRBJ2-7; maybe TRBD2 (6 bases). Germline CDR1 is GTSNPN and CDR2 is SVGIG (reference sequence). V was shortened by 5 bases and J by 2 bases, with 13 bases between the two germline ends. This CDR3 has 13 residues. This CDR3 is CAWGAGTAYEQYF. The DNA of the CDR3 is TGTGCCTGGGGGGCGGGAACAGCCTACGAGCAGTACTTC.

The chain carries TRBV27 and TRBJ1-2, with 7 bases that match TRBD1. Germline CDR1 and CDR2: MNHEY and SMNVEV (reference sequence). With 7 bases clipped from V and 4 bases from J, the junction kept 9 bases outside the gene matches. The CDR3 loop spans 14 amino acids. CDR3 sequence reads: CASTETGRSYGYTF. For the CDR3, the DNA is TGTGCCAGCACCGAGACAGGGAGGAGCTATGGCTACACCTTC.

V gene TRBV2 combines with J gene TRBJ1-5; TRBD1 is a possible D gene (5 bases). Germline values: CDR1 SNHLY, CDR2 FYNNEI. The CDR3 has 15 amino acids. Trimming pared 6 bases from V and 0 bases from J, leaving 12 bases between. In nucleotides, the CDR3 is TGTGCCAGCAGCGGGGACGGACTTAGCAATCAGCCCCAGCATTTT. It translates to CASSGDGLSNQPQHF.

V gene TRBV5-1 combines with J gene TRBJ2-3, with unresolved D. CDR1 is SGHRS and CDR2 is YFSETQ in the germline V gene. Trimming removed 5 bases at V and 2 bases at J, with 12 bases between. The CDR3 contains 14 residues. CDR3 region: CASSNGLPTDTQYF. CDR3 DNA sequence: TGCGCCAGCAGTAACGGGTTGCCCACAGATACGCAGTATTTT.

The chain has TRBV11-2 and TRBJ2-7; D is unclear. The CDR3 is 13 amino acids. Germline V gene data show CDR1 as SGHAT and CDR2 as FQNNGV. Trimming cost V 1 base and J 2 bases, with 6 bases left between them. The DNA for the CDR3 is TGTGCCAGCAGCTTAGGGCTGGCCTACGAGCAGTACTTC. Protein product: CASSLGLAYEQYF.

This chain uses TRBV3-1 (or the pseudogene TRBV3-2) with TRBJ1-5, with D unclear. V shed 1 base and J shed 6 bases, with 13 bases lying between them. CDR1 is LGHDT and CDR2 is YNNKEL in the germline V gene (reference sequence). The CDR3 has 15 residues. The CDR3 region is CASSQGRRDSQPQHF. The CDR3 nucleotides read TGTGCCAGCAGCCAAGGAAGGAGGGATAGTCAGCCCCAGCATTTT.

The genes are TRBV7-9 and TRBJ2-6, with 9 bases matching TRBD1. The CDR3 loop spans 16 amino acids. The germline V gene has CDR1 SEHNR and CDR2 FQNEAQ (reference sequence). The V and J ends lost 5 bases and 4 bases, in that order; junction bases with no gene match: 6. The CDR3 DNA reads TGTGCCAGCAGCGGGACAGGGTTGCGAGGGGCCAACGTCCTGACTTTC. It translates to CASSGTGLRGANVLTF.

The rearrangement uses TRBV18 and TRBJ1-1; D gene ambiguous. CDR1 is KGHSH and CDR2 is LQKENI in the germline V gene. Trimming removed 4 bases from V and 0 bases from J, with 12 bases in between. This CDR3 comprises 15 residues. CDR3 bases: TGTGCCAGCTCACAAGGGATTACAATGAACACTGAAGCTTTCTTT. Translating it yields CASSQGITMNTEAFF.

The chain recombines TRBV19 with TRBJ2-1, with D unclear. This CDR3 has 15 residues. Germline-derived CDR1 and CDR2 are LNHDA and SQIVND (reference sequence). The V end lost 5 bases, the J end lost 4 bases, and 15 bases lay between the germline ends. In DNA form, the CDR3 reads TGTGCCAGTAGTCCCCAGGTCGGCATTTACAATGAGCAGTTCTTC. It specifies CASSPQVGIYNEQFF. Filled out from reference TRBV19 and TRBJ2-1, the complete variable domain reads DGGITQSPKYLFRKEGQNVTLSCEQNLNHDAMYWYRQDPGQGLRLIYYSQIVNDFQKGDIAEGYSVSREKKESFPLTVTSAQKNPTAFYLCASSPQVGIYNEQFFGPGTRLTVL.